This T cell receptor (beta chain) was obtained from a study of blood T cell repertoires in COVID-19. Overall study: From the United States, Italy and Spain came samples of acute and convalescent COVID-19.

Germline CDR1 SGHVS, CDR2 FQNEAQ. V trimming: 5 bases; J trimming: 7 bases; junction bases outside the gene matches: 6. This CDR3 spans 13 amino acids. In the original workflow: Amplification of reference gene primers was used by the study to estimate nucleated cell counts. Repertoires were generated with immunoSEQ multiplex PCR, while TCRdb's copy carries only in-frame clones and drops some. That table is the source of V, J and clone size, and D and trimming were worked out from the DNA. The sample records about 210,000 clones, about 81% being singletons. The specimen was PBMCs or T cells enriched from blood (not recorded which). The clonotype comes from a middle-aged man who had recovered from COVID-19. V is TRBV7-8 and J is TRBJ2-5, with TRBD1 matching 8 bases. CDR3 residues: CASSPTGVGTQYF. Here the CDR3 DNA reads TGTGCCAGCAGCCCGACAGGGGTAGGGACCCAGTACTTC.